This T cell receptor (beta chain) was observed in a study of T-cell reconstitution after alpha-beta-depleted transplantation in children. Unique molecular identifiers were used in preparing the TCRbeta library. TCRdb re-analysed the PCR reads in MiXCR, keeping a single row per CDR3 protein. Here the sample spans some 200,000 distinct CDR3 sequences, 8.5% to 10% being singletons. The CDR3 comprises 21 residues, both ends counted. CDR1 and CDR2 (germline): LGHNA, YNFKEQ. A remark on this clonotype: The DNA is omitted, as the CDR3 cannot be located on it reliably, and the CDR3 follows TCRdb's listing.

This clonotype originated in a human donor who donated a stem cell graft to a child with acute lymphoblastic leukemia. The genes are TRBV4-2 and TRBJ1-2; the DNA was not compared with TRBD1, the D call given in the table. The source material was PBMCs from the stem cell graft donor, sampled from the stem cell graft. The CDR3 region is CASSQRTLSSMATPSVRAYTF.